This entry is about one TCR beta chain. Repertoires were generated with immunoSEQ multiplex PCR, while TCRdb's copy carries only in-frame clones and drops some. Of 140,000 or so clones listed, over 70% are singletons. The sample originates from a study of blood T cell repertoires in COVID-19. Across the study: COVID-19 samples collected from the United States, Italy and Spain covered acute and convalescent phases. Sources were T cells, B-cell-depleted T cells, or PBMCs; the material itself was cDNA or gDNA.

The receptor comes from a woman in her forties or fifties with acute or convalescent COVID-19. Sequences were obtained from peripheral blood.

The CDR3 sequence: CASSQAPGGSVNEQFF. In DNA, the CDR3 is TGTGCCAGCAGCCAAGCCCCCGGGGGAAGTGTGAATGAGCAGTTCTTC. The chain combines TRBV3-1 (or the pseudogene TRBV3-2) with TRBJ2-1, with D possibly being TRBD2 (6 bases). This CDR3 contains 16 residues. The germline CDR1 and CDR2 sequences are LGHDT and YNNKEL (reference sequence). Trimming removed 1 base at V and 7 bases at J, with 17 bases between.